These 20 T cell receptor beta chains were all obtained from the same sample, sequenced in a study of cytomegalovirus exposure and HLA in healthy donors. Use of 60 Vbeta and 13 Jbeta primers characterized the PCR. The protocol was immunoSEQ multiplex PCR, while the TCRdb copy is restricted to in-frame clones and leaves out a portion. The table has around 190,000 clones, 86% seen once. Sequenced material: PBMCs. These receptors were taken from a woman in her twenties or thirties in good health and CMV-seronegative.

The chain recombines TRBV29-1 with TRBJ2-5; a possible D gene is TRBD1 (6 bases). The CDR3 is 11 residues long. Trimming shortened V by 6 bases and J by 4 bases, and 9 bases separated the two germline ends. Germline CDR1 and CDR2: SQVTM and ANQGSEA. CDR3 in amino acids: CSVRGTETQYF. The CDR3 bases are TGCAGCGTGAGGGGGACAGAGACCCAGTACTTC.

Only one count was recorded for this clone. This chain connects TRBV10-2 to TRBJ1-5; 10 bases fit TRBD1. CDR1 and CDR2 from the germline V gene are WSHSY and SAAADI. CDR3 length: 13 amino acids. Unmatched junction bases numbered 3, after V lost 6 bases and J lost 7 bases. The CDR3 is CASSAGQGQPQHF. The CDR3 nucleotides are TGCGCCAGCAGCGCGGGACAGGGGCAGCCCCAGCATTTT.

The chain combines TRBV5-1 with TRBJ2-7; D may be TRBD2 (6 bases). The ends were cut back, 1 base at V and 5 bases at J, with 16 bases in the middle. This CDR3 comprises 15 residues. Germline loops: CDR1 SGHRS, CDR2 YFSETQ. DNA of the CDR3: TGCGCCAGCAGCTTGTTGTCTAGCGAGTATGACGAGCAGTACTTC. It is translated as CASSLLSSEYDEQYF.

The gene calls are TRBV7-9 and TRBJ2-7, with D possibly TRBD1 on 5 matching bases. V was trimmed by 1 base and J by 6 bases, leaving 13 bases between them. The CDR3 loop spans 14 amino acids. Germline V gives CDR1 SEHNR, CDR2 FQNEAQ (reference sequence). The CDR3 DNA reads TGTGCCAGCAGCTTAGTTGTGGGAAGGGGCGAGCAGTACTTC. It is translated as CASSLVVGRGEQYF.

CDR3 in DNA: TGTGCCAGCAGTGCTATCGGAGGTAAAAACACTGAAGCTTTCTTT. Translating gives CASSAIGGKNTEAFF. This chain joins TRBV6-1 and TRBJ1-1, with D hard to call. The CDR3 has 15 amino acids. The germline gives CDR1 MNHNS, CDR2 SASEGT. V was trimmed by 4 bases and J by 2 bases, leaving 14 bases between them.

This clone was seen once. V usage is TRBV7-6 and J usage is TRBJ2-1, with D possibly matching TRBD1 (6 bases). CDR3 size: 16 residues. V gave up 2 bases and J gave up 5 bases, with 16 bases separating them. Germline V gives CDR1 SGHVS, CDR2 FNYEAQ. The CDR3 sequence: CASSLNVRGRDNEQFF. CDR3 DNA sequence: TGTGCCAGCAGCTTAAATGTCAGGGGACGTGACAATGAGCAGTTCTTC.

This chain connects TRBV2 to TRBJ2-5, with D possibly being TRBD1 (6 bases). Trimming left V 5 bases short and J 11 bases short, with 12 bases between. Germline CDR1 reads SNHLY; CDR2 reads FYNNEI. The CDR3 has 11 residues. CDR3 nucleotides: TGTGCCAGCAGTCGGACAGCGGAGCAGTACTTC. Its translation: CASSRTAEQYF.

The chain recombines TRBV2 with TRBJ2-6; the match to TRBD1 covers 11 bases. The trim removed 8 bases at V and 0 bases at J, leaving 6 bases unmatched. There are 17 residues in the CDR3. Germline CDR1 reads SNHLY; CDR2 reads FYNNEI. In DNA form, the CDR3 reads TGTGCCAGCTCCGCCGGGACAGGGGGCTCTGGGGCCAACGTCCTGACTTTC. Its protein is CASSAGTGGSGANVLTF.

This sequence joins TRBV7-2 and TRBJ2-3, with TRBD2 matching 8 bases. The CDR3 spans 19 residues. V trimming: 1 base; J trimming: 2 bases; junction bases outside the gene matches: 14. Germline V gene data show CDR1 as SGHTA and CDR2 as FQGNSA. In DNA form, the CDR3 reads TGTGCCAGCAGCTTAGGTCTAGCGGGCGTACGAGACCCCACAGATACGCAGTATTTT. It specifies CASSLGLAGVRDPTDTQYF.

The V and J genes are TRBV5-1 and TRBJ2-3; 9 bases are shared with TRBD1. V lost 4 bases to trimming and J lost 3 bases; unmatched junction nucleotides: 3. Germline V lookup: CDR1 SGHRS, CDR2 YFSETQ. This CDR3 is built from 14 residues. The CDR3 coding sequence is TGCGCCAGCAGCCACGGACAGGGGACAGATACGCAGTATTTT. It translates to CASSHGQGTDTQYF. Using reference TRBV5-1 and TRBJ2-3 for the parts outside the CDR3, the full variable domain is KAGVTQTPRYLIKTRGQQVTLSCSPISGHRSVSWYQQTPGQGLQFLFEYFSETQRNKGNFPGRFSGRQFSNSRSEMNVSTLELGDSALYLCASSHGQGTDTQYFGPGTRLTVL.

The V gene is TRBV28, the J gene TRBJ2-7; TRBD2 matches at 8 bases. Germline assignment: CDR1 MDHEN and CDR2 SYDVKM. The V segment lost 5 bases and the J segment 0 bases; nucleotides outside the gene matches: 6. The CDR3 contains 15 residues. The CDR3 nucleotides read TGTGCCAGCAGTATTACTAGCGGTTACTCCTACGAGCAGTACTTC. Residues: CASSITSGYSYEQYF.

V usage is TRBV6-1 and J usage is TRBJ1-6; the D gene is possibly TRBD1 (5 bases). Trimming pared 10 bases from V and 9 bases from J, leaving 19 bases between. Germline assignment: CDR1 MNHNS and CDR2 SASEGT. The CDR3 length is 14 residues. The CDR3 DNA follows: TGTGCCACCTCCCATGAGTGGAGGGGTTCACCCCTCCACTTT. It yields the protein CATSHEWRGSPLHF.

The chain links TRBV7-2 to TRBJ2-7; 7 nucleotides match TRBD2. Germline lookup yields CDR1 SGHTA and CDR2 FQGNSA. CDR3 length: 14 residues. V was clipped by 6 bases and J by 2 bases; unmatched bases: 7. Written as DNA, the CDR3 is TGTGCCAGCAGATCTAGCGGTGCTACCTACGAGCAGTACTTC. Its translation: CASRSSGATYEQYF.

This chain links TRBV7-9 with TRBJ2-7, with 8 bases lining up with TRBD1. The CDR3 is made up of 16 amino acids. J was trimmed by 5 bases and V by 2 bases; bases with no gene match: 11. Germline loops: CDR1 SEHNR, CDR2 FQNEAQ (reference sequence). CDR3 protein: CASSLYLAPGGHEQYF. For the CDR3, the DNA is TGTGCCAGCAGCTTATATCTCGCGCCAGGGGGCCACGAGCAGTACTTC. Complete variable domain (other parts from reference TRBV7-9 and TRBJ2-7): DTGVSQNPRHKITKRGQNVTFRCDPISEHNRLYWYRQTLGQGPEFLTYFQNEAQLEKSRLLSDRFSAERPKGSFSTLEIQRTEQGDSAMYLCASSLYLAPGGHEQYFGPGTRLTVT.

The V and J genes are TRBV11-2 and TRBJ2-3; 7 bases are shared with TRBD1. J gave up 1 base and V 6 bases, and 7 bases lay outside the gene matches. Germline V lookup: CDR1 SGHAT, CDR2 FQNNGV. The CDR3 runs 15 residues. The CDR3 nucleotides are TGTGCCAGCAGACCCTATGGGACAGGCACAGATACGCAGTATTTT. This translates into CASRPYGTGTDTQYF. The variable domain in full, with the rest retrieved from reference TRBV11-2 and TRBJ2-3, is EAGVAQSPRYKIIEKRQSVAFWCNPISGHATLYWYQQILGQGPKLLIQFQNNGVVDDSQLPKDRFSAERLKGVDSTLKIQPAKLEDSAVYLCASRPYGTGTDTQYFGPGTRLTVL.

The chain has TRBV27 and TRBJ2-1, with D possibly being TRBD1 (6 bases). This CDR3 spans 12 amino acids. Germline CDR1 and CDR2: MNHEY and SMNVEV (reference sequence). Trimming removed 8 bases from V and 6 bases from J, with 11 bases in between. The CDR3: CASQTGINEQFF. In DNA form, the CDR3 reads TGTGCCAGCCAAACAGGGATCAATGAGCAGTTCTTC.

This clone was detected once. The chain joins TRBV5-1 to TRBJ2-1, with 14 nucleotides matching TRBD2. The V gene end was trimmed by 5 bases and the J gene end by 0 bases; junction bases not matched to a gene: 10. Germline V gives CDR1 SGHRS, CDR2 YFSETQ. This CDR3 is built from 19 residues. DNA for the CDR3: TGCGCCAGCAGTTCTCAGGGACTAGCGGGAGCGAGCTCCTACAATGAGCAGTTCTTC. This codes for CASSSQGLAGASSYNEQFF.

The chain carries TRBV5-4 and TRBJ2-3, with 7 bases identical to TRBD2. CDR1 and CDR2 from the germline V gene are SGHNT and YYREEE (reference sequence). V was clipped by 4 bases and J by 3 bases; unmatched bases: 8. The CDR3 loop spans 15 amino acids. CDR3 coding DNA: TGTGCCAGCAGCCCACGGGAGCGGGGAACAGATACGCAGTATTTT. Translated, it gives CASSPRERGTDTQYF.

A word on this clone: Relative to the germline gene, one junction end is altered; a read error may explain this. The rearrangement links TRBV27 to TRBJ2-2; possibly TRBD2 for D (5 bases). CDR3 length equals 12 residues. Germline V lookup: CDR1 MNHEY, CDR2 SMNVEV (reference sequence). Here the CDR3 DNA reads TGTGCCAGCGGTTTGAGGGCCGGGGAGCTGTTTTTT. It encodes CASGLRAGELFF.

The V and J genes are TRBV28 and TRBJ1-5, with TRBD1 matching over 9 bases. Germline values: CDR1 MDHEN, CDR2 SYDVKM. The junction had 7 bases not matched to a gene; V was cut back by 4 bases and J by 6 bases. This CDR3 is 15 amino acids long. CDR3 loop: CASSYRTGVIQPQHF. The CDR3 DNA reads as TGTGCCAGCAGTTATAGGACAGGGGTAATTCAGCCCCAGCATTTT.